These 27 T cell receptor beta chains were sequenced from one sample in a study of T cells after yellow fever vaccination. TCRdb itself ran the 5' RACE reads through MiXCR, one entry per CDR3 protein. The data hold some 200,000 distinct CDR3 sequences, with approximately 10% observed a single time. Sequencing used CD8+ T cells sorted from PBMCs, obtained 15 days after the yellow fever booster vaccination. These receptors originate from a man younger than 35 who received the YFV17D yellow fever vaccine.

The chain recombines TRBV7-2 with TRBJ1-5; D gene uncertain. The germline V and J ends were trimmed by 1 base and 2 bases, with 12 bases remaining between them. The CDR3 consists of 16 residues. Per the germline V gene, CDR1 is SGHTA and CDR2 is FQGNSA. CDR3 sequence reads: CASSLVGLSGNQPQHF. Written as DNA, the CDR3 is TGTGCCAGCAGCTTAGTAGGGTTGTCAGGCAATCAGCCCCAGCATTTT.

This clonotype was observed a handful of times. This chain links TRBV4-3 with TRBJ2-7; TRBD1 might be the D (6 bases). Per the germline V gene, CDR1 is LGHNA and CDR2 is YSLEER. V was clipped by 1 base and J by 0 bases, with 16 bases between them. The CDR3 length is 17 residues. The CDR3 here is CASSQGGTTGNSYEQYF. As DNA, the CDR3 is TGCGCCAGCAGCCAAGGGGGTACGACAGGCAACTCCTACGAGCAGTACTTC.

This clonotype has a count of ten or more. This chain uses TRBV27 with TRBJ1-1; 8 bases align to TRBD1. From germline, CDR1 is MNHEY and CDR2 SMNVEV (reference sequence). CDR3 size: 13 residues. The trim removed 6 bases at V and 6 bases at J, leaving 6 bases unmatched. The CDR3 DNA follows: TGTGCCAGCAGAGGGACAGGAGGAGCTGAAGCTTTCTTT. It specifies CASRGTGGAEAFF.

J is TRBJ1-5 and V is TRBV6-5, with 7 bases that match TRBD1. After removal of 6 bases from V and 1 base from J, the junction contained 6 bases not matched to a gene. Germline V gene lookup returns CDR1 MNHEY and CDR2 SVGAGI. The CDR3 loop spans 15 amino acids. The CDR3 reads CASRRNRGSNQPQHF. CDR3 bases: TGTGCCAGCAGGCGAAACAGGGGAAGCAATCAGCCCCAGCATTTT.

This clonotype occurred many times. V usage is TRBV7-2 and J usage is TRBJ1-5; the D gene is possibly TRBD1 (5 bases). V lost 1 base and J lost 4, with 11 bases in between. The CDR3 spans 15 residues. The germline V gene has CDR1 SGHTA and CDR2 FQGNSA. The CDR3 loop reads CASSLGGRENQPQHF. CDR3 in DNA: TGTGCCAGCAGCTTAGGCGGCAGGGAAAATCAGCCCCAGCATTTT.

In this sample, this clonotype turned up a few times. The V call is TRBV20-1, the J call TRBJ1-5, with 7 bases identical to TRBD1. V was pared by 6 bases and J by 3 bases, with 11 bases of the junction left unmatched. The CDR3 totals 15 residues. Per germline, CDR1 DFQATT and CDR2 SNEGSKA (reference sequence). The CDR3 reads CSASPTGFNNQPQHF. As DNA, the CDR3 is TGCAGTGCCAGTCCGACAGGGTTTAACAATCAGCCCCAGCATTTT.

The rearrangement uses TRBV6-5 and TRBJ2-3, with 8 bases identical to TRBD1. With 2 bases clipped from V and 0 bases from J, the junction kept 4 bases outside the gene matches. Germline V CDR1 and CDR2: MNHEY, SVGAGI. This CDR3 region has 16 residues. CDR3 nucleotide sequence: TGTGCCAGCAGTTACCTGACAGGGGCTAGCACAGATACGCAGTATTTT. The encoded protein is CASSYLTGASTDTQYF.

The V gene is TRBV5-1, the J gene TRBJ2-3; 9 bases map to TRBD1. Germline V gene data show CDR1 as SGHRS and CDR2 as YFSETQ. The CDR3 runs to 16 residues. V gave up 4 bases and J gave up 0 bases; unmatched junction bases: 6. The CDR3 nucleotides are TGCGCCAGCAGCAAGACAGGGGGACTCAGCACAGATACGCAGTATTTT. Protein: CASSKTGGLSTDTQYF.

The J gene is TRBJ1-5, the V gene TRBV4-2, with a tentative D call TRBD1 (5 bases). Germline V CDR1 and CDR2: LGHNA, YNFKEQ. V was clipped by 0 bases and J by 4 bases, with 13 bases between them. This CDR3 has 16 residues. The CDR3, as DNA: TGTGCCAGCAGCCAAGAACAGGTCCTCCGGAATCAGCCCCAGCATTTT. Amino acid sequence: CASSQEQVLRNQPQHF.

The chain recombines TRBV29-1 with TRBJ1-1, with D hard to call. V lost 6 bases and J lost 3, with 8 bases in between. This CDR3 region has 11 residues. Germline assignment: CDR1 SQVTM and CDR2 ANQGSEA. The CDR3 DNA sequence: TGCAGCGTCGGGGAATACACTGAAGCTTTCTTT. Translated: CSVGEYTEAFF.

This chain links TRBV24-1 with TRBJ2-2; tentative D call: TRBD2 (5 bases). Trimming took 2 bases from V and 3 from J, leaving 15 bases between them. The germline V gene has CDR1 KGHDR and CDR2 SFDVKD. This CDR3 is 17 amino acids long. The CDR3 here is CATSDSRDTPDTGELFF. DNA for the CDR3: TGTGCCACCAGTGATTCCCGGGATACCCCTGACACCGGGGAGCTGTTTTTT.

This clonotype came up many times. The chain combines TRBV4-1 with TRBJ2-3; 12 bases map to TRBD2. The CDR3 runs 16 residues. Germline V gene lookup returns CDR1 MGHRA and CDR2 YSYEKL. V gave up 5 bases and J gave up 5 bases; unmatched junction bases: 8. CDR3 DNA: TGCGCCAGCAGCGCAAGTACTAGCGGGGGGAGAGATACGCAGTATTTT. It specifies CASSASTSGGRDTQYF.

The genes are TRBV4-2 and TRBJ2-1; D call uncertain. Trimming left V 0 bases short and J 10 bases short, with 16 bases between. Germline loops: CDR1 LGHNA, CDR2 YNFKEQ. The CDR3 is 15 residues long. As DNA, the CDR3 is TGTGCCAGCAGCCAAGAAATCATAGGGAAGAGGGAGCAGTTCTTC. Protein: CASSQEIIGKREQFF.

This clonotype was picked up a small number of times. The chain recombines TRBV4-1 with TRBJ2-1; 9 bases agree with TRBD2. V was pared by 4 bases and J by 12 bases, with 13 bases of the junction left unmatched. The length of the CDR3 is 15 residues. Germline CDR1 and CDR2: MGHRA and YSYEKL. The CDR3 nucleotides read TGCGCCAGCAGCCCCCCCTCCAGCGGGGGGATAGTGCAGTTCTTC. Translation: CASSPPSSGGIVQFF.

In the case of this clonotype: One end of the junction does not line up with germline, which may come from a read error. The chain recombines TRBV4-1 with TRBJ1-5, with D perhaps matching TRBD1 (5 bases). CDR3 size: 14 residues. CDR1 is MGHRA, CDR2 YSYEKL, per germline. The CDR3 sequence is CASSQESGSQPHHF. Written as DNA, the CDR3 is TGCGCCAGCAGCCAAGAGTCAGGGAGCCAGCCCCATCATTTT.

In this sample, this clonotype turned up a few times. The CDR3 bases are TGTGCCAGCAGTTACTCCGACTTCAGGGGGCGGAATGGCTACACCTTC. Its translation is CASSYSDFRGRNGYTF. V gene TRBV6-5 combines with J gene TRBJ1-2; 8 bases are a match to TRBD1. The V and J ends lost 0 bases and 6 bases, in that order; junction bases with no gene match: 9. The CDR3 is 16 residues long. Germline CDR1 MNHEY, CDR2 SVGAGI.

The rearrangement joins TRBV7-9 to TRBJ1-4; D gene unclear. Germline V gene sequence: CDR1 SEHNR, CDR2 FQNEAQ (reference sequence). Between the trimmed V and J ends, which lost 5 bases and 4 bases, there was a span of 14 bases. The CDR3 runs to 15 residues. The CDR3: CASSLWEGGNEKLFF. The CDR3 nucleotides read TGTGCCAGCAGCCTCTGGGAGGGAGGTAATGAAAAACTGTTTTTT.

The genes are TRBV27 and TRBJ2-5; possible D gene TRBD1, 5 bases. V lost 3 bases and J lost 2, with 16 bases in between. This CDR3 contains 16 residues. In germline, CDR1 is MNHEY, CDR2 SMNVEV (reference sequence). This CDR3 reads CASSFRSDRVQETQYF. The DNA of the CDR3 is TGTGCCAGCAGTTTTCGATCTGACAGAGTTCAAGAGACCCAGTACTTC.

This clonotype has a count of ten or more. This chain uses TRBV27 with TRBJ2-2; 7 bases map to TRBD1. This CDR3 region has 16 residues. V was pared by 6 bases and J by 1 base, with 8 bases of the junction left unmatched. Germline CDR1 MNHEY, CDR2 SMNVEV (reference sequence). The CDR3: CASSLKRDRNTGELFF. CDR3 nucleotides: TGTGCCAGCAGCCTGAAAAGGGACAGGAACACCGGGGAGCTGTTTTTT.

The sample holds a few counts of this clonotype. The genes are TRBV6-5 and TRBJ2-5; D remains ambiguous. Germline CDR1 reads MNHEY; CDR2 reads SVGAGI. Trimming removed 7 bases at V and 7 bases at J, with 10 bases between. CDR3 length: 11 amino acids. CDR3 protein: CASMVFGTQYF. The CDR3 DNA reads TGTGCCAGCATGGTTTTCGGGACCCAGTACTTC.

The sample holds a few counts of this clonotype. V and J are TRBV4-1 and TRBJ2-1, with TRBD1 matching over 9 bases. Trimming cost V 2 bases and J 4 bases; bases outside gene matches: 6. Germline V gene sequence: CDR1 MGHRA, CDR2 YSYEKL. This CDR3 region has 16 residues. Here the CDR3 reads CASSQTGTGHYNEQFF. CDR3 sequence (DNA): TGCGCCAGCAGCCAAACCGGGACAGGGCATTACAATGAGCAGTTCTTC.

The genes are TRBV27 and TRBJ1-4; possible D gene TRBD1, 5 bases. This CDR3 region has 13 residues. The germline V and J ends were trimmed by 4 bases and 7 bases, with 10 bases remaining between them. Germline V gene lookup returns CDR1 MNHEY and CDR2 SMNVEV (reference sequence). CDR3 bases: TGTGCCAGCAGTTCTCAGGGACGTGAAAAACTGTTTTTT. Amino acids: CASSSQGREKLFF.

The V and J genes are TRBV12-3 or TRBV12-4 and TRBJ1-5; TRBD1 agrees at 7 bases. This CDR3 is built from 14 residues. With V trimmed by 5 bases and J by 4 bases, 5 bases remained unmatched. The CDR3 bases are TGTGCCAGCAGTGTGGGACAGCCTAATCAGCCCCAGCATTTT. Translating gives CASSVGQPNQPQHF.

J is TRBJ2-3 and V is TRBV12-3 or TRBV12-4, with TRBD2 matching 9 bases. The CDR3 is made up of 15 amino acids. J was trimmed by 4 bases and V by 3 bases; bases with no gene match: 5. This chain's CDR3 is CASSFRGGAADTQYF. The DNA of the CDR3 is TGTGCCAGCAGTTTCCGCGGGGGGGCCGCAGATACGCAGTATTTT.

The DNA of the CDR3 is TGTGCCAGCAGTCCGACGAAGGGCCAAGAGACCCAGTACTTC. This translates into CASSPTKGQETQYF. The chain has TRBV12-3 or TRBV12-4 and TRBJ2-5; no definite D call. The CDR3 spans 14 residues. Trimming stripped 5 bases from V and 1 base from J, with 11 bases between.

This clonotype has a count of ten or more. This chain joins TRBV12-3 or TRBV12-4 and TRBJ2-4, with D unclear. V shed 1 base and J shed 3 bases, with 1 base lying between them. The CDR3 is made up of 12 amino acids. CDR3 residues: CASSLVKNIQYF. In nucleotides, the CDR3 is TGTGCCAGCAGTTTAGTCAAAAACATTCAGTACTTC.

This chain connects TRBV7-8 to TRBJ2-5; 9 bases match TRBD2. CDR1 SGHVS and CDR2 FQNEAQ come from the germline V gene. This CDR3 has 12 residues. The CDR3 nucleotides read TGTGGTTGCGGGCTAGCGGGGGAGACCCAGTACTTC. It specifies CGCGLAGETQYF.